The next 31 T cell receptor beta chains were all read from a single sample in a study of OX40 agonist ivuxolimab in advanced cancers. Method: immunoSEQ multiplex PCR; TCRdb's copy keeps in-frame clones and lacks some. The table has over 85,000 clones, 84% seen once; the top ten hold around 1.1%. Source: CD4+ or CD8+ T cells sorted from blood, taken in a trial of the OX40 agonist ivuxolimab. All receptors come from an adult with an advanced solid tumor such as melanoma, head and neck, liver or kidney cancer.

The genes are TRBV7-9 and TRBJ2-1; TRBD1 aligns across 7 bases. The CDR3 loop spans 14 amino acids. V dropped 2 bases and J dropped 9; count of bases not matched to a gene: 7. The germline V gene has CDR1 SEHNR and CDR2 FQNEAQ (reference sequence). The DNA of the CDR3 is TGTGCCAGCAGCTTAAGTCTGCCAGGGGGTGAGCAGTTCTTC. Protein product: CASSLSLPGGEQFF.

The chain uses TRBV4-2 and TRBJ2-1, with 12 bases that match TRBD2. This CDR3 region has 16 residues. V was clipped by 3 bases and J by 6 bases; unmatched bases: 6. Germline CDR1 and CDR2: LGHNA and YNFKEQ. The CDR3 DNA follows: TGTGCCAGCAGCCAGGCCCTAGCGGGGGGGCCCAATGAGCAGTTCTTC. Translated, it gives CASSQALAGGPNEQFF.

This clone was counted once. This chain joins TRBV19 and TRBJ1-4; 8 nucleotides match TRBD1. Germline loops: CDR1 LNHDA, CDR2 SQIVND (reference sequence). V was clipped by 1 base and J by 2 bases; unmatched bases: 3. The CDR3 covers 16 residues. For the CDR3, the DNA is TGTGCCAGTAGTATAGCGCGGGACAGGACTAATGAAAAACTGTTTTTT. Its protein is CASSIARDRTNEKLFF.

The chain uses TRBV30 and TRBJ2-7, with a weak D call TRBD2 (5 bases). This CDR3 contains 20 residues. Trimming removed 1 base at V and 2 bases at J, with 30 bases between. CDR1 and CDR2 from the germline V gene are GTSNPN and SVGIG (reference sequence). The CDR3 DNA follows: TGTGCCTGGAGTGCCCCCCCGGACTCTCTACGACGGAAAGGTCCCTACGAGCAGTACGTC. Protein product: CAWSAPPDSLRRKGPYEQYV.

This chain uses TRBV6-5 with TRBJ1-1; no clear D. This CDR3 spans 13 amino acids. The V gene's germline CDR1 is MNHEY and CDR2 SVGAGI. Trimming cost V 7 bases and J 1 base, with 10 bases left between them. The CDR3 reads CASTFPGNTEAFF. The CDR3 nucleotides read TGTGCCAGCACATTTCCAGGGAACACTGAAGCTTTCTTT.

The rearrangement uses TRBV11-1 and TRBJ1-2; tentatively, D is TRBD1 (5 bases). Germline-derived CDR1 and CDR2 are SGHAT and FQDESV (reference sequence). This CDR3 region has 14 residues. V was shortened by 5 bases and J by 9 bases, with 19 bases between the two germline ends. The CDR3 is CASSQSSGRPSYTF. The CDR3 DNA reads as TGTGCCAGCAGCCAATCATCGGGACGACCCAGCTACACCTTC.

V and J are TRBV27 and TRBJ2-3; maybe TRBD2 (7 bases). This CDR3 has 16 amino acids. V was cut by 7 bases and J by 3 bases, with 20 bases left in between. Germline V lookup: CDR1 MNHEY, CDR2 SMNVEV (reference sequence). CDR3 sequence: CASTQTGGRKTDTQYF. CDR3 nucleotides: TGTGCCAGCACCCAGACCGGGGGGCGCAAAACAGATACGCAGTATTTT.

V gene TRBV7-9 combines with J gene TRBJ1-4; TRBD1 aligns across 7 bases. Trimming removed 1 base from V and 8 bases from J; junction bases left unmatched: 13. Germline V gene sequence: CDR1 SEHNR, CDR2 FQNEAQ (reference sequence). The CDR3 covers 17 residues. CDR3 sequence: CASSLGGQARTREKLFF. CDR3 nucleotides: TGTGCCAGCAGCTTAGGTGGACAGGCTCGAACGCGGGAAAAACTGTTTTTT.

A few counts support this clone. The chain couples TRBV5-1 to TRBJ2-3; D uncertain. Germline V CDR1 and CDR2: SGHRS, YFSETQ. Trimming pared 4 bases from V and 4 bases from J, leaving 7 bases between. The CDR3 contains 12 residues. CDR3 sequence: CASSPKADTQYF. As DNA, the CDR3 is TGCGCCAGCAGCCCTAAGGCAGATACGCAGTATTTT.

The chain is built from TRBV10-3 and TRBJ2-2, with a possible D match to TRBD1 (5 bases). The ends were cut back, 4 bases at V and 6 bases at J, with 18 bases in the middle. The CDR3 spans 16 residues. Germline CDR1 and CDR2: ENHRY and SYGVKD. The chain's CDR3 is CAISGSAGIEAGELFF. The DNA for the CDR3 is TGTGCCATCAGTGGCTCAGCAGGGATAGAGGCCGGGGAGCTGTTTTTT.

This chain connects TRBV6-5 to TRBJ2-5, with D tentatively TRBD2 (6 bases). The CDR3 has 13 residues. Germline CDR1 is MNHEY and CDR2 is SVGAGI. Trimming removed 7 bases at V and 1 base at J, with 10 bases between. CDR3 loop: CASNRRVQETQYF. The CDR3 bases are TGTGCCAGCAACAGGAGGGTCCAAGAGACCCAGTACTTC.

CDR3: CASSPGAGRYEQYV. CDR3 nucleotide sequence: TGTGCCAGCAGTCCCGGAGCGGGGAGGTACGAGCAGTACGTC. The chain couples TRBV6-5 to TRBJ2-7, with 7 bases that match TRBD2. This CDR3 contains 14 residues. Trimming removed 5 bases from V and 4 bases from J; junction bases left unmatched: 8. Germline CDR1 is MNHEY and CDR2 is SVGAGI.

The V call is TRBV28, the J call TRBJ1-2; D remains ambiguous. Germline V gene sequence: CDR1 MDHEN, CDR2 SYDVKM. The CDR3 is made up of 14 amino acids. Trimming took 3 bases from V and 1 from J, leaving 9 bases between them. CDR3 amino acids: CASSFPRINYGYTF. The CDR3 DNA reads TGTGCCAGCAGTTTTCCTCGTATTAACTATGGCTACACCTTC.

The V call is TRBV19, the J call TRBJ1-2; 7 nucleotides match TRBD1. This CDR3 is 13 amino acids long. In germline, CDR1 is LNHDA, CDR2 SQIVND (reference sequence). The J segment lost 8 bases and the V segment lost 3 bases, leaving 6 bases of the junction unmatched. The CDR3 is CASSIVRTGGYTF. The CDR3 bases are TGTGCCAGTAGTATTGTACGGACAGGAGGCTACACCTTC.

CDR3 bases: TGTGCCAGCAGTTCGGACAGAAGAAACTATGGCTACACCTTC. Its protein product is CASSSDRRNYGYTF. The chain links TRBV6-5 to TRBJ1-2; TRBD1 might be the D (6 bases). Germline loops: CDR1 MNHEY, CDR2 SVGAGI. This CDR3 spans 14 amino acids. The germline V and J ends were trimmed by 4 bases and 2 bases, with 11 bases remaining between them.

J is TRBJ1-4 and V is TRBV5-1; D is unresolved. V was pared by 4 bases and J by 0 bases, with 10 bases between. This CDR3 contains 15 residues. The V gene's germline CDR1 is SGHRS and CDR2 YFSETQ. In DNA form, the CDR3 reads TGCGCCAGCAGCGCCCAAGCCTCAACTAATGAAAAACTGTTTTTT. Translating it yields CASSAQASTNEKLFF.

The rearrangement joins TRBV25-1 to TRBJ1-2; D not resolved. Germline lookup yields CDR1 MGHDK and CDR2 SYGVNS. The V gene lost 3 bases and the J gene lost 1 base, with 3 bases spanning the gap. CDR3 length: 12 residues. The chain's CDR3 is CASSDGNYGYTF. The CDR3 region has the DNA TGTGCCAGCAGTGACGGTAACTATGGCTACACCTTC.

J is TRBJ1-2 and V is TRBV25-1; D remains unclear. The CDR3 totals 14 residues. V lost 2 bases, J lost 5 bases, and 12 bases lay in between. The germline CDR1 and CDR2 sequences are MGHDK and SYGVNS. Here the CDR3 DNA reads TGTGCCAGCAGTGAAAGTGGGAGAGGGTATGGCTACACCTTC. Translating it yields CASSESGRGYGYTF.

The chain uses TRBV5-1 and TRBJ1-2; D is perhaps TRBD1 (6 bases). The CDR3 consists of 15 residues. Germline CDR1 is SGHRS and CDR2 is YFSETQ. V shed 4 bases and J shed 4 bases, with 17 bases lying between them. The CDR3 bases are TGCGCCAGCAGCGGACAGAGAGGGAGCGGCTATGGCTACACCTTC. It translates to CASSGQRGSGYGYTF.

This chain connects TRBV7-2 to TRBJ2-1; 8 bases fit TRBD2. The CDR3 loop spans 17 amino acids. Trimming cost V 5 bases and J 2 bases; bases outside gene matches: 11. The germline CDR1 and CDR2 sequences are SGHTA and FQGNSA. The CDR3 DNA reads TGTGCCAGCAGCCGGTCCGGCGGGGGGCATCCCTACAATGAGCAGTTCTTC. Amino acids: CASSRSGGGHPYNEQFF. The variable domain in full, completed from reference TRBV7-2 and TRBJ2-1, reads GAGVSQSPSNKVTEKGKDVELRCDPISGHTALYWYRQSLGQGLEFLIYFQGNSAPDKSGLPSDRFSAERTGGSVSTLTIQRTQQEDSAVYLCASSRSGGGHPYNEQFFGPGTRLTVL.

The V call is TRBV27, the J call TRBJ1-5; maybe TRBD1 (6 bases). The germline gives CDR1 MNHEY, CDR2 SMNVEV (reference sequence). The V gene lost 7 bases and the J gene lost 2 bases, with 24 bases spanning the gap. The CDR3 loop spans 18 amino acids. CDR3 loop: CASKPLGGTTVRNQPQHF. CDR3 in DNA: TGTGCCAGCAAACCCCTGGGGGGCACGACTGTACGCAATCAGCCCCAGCATTTT.

The chain is built from TRBV10-1 and TRBJ1-1; D not certain. This CDR3 is 8 amino acids long. Germline CDR1 WNHNN, CDR2 SYGVQD (reference sequence). The V end lost 10 bases, the J end lost 11 bases, and 8 bases lay between the germline ends. CDR3 nucleotide sequence: TGCGCCATCAGATACGCTTTCTTT. It encodes CAIRYAFF.

The chain joins TRBV30 to TRBJ1-1, with no clear D. The CDR3 consists of 14 residues. The germline V and J ends were trimmed by 0 bases and 3 bases, with 11 bases remaining between them. Germline-derived CDR1 and CDR2 are GTSNPN and SVGIG (reference sequence). CDR3 DNA: TGTGCCTGGAGTGTACTATCGGGTCACACTGAAGCTTTCTTT. This gives the protein CAWSVLSGHTEAFF. The entire variable domain, with the rest obtained from reference TRBV30 and TRBJ1-1, is as follows: SQTIHQWPATLVQPVGSPLSLECTVEGTSNPNLYWYRQAAGRGLQLLFYSVGIGQISSEVPQNLSASRPQDRQFILSSKKLLLSDSGFYLCAWSVLSGHTEAFFGQGTRLTVV.

The chain employs TRBV28 and TRBJ1-5; 7 bases match TRBD1. The CDR3 contains 15 residues. In germline, CDR1 is MDHEN, CDR2 SYDVKM. The V and J ends lost 7 bases and 6 bases, in that order; junction bases with no gene match: 12. DNA of the CDR3: TGTGCCAGCATAGGGGGCGGGGAGAAGAGTCAGCCCCAGCATTTT. Protein sequence: CASIGGGEKSQPQHF.

V usage is TRBV6-4 and J usage is TRBJ1-5; tentative D call: TRBD1 (6 bases). Germline CDR1 and CDR2: MRHNA and SNTAGT. Trimming pared 7 bases from V and 1 base from J, leaving 11 bases between. This CDR3 comprises 14 residues. CDR3 in amino acids: CASTWGASNQPQHF. The CDR3 nucleotides read TGTGCCAGCACCTGGGGGGCGAGCAATCAGCCCCAGCATTTT.

J is TRBJ1-5 and V is TRBV5-5, with TRBD1 matching 9 bases. Germline V gene sequence: CDR1 SGHKS, CDR2 YYEKEE (reference sequence). This CDR3 comprises 18 residues. Trimming removed 4 bases from V and 0 bases from J; junction bases left unmatched: 11. The chain's CDR3 is CASSPGQGRVYSNQPQHF. CDR3 nucleotides: TGTGCCAGCAGCCCCGGACAGGGGAGGGTCTATAGCAATCAGCCCCAGCATTTT.

The chain links TRBV29-1 to TRBJ1-1; D gene uncertain. Between the trimmed V and J ends, which lost 6 bases and 5 bases, there was a span of 10 bases. The germline V gene has CDR1 SQVTM and CDR2 ANQGSEA. The CDR3 length is 11 residues. CDR3 DNA: TGCAGCGTGATCGATGAGACTGAAGCTTTCTTT. This sequence encodes CSVIDETEAFF.

The chain is built from TRBV5-1 and TRBJ2-3; TRBD2 is a possible D gene (6 bases). This CDR3 spans 15 amino acids. Germline V gene data show CDR1 as SGHRS and CDR2 as YFSETQ. Trimming left V 0 bases short and J 1 base short, with 9 bases between. The CDR3 sequence is CASSLAGDGTDTQYF. CDR3 DNA sequence: TGCGCCAGCAGCTTGGCGGGAGATGGCACAGATACGCAGTATTTT.

This clone was detected only a few times. The genes are TRBV30 and TRBJ1-1; 7 bases are a match to TRBD1. CDR1 GTSNPN and CDR2 SVGIG come from the germline V gene (reference sequence). With V trimmed by 4 bases and J by 1 base, 6 bases remained unmatched. This CDR3 region has 14 residues. Here the CDR3 DNA reads TGTGCCTGGAAACAGGGGAAAGGGAACACTGAAGCTTTCTTT. Protein: CAWKQGKGNTEAFF.

The chain has TRBV7-9 and TRBJ1-1; unclear D gene. There are 14 residues in the CDR3. Trimming left V 5 bases short and J 10 bases short, with 20 bases between. Germline CDR1 and CDR2: SEHNR and FQNEAQ (reference sequence). The CDR3 DNA reads as TGTGCCAGCAGCCCAGCGGGCCAGACCGGTCCAGCTTTCTTT. It codes for CASSPAGQTGPAFF.

V gene TRBV4-3 combines with J gene TRBJ2-7, with 7 positions matching TRBD1. CDR1 is LGHNA and CDR2 is YSLEER in the germline V gene. After removal of 3 bases from V and 2 bases from J, the junction contained 7 bases not matched to a gene. This CDR3 has 15 residues. The DNA of the CDR3 is TGCGCCAGCAGCCAGGAGCCCGACAGGGCCTACGAGCAGTACTTC. This encodes CASSQEPDRAYEQYF.